Each of the 22 T cell receptor beta chains below was sequenced from the same sample in a study of blood T cell repertoires in COVID-19. The table came from immunoSEQ multiplex PCR; TCRdb's copy has only in-frame clones and leaves some out. The sample lists more than 95,000 clones, over 75% occurring once. The sequenced sample was peripheral blood. The receptors here all came from a human donor in a cohort sampled during active or convalescent COVID-19.

The rearrangement links TRBV12-3 or TRBV12-4 to TRBJ1-5; D is uncertain. The CDR3 totals 12 residues. The V and J ends lost 6 bases and 9 bases respectively, with 12 bases between them. The CDR3 spells CASRMNPGPQHF. The CDR3 DNA sequence: TGTGCCAGCAGGATGAACCCAGGGCCCCAGCATTTT.

This clone has just a few counts. V and J are TRBV5-4 and TRBJ1-2, with D unresolved. Germline V lookup: CDR1 SGHNT, CDR2 YYREEE (reference sequence). V lost 4 bases and J lost 8, with 21 bases in between. The CDR3 has 15 residues. The DNA for the CDR3 is TGTGCCAGCAGCCACCCAGACGGCTCCACGGAGGGCTACACCTTC. Its translation is CASSHPDGSTEGYTF.

The chain couples TRBV5-1 to TRBJ1-1; 7 nucleotides agree with TRBD1. The CDR3 has 14 residues. Germline CDR1 SGHRS, CDR2 YFSETQ. The J segment lost 5 bases and the V segment lost 4 bases, leaving 8 bases of the junction unmatched. The CDR3 nucleotides are TGCGCCAGCAGCCCGGACAGGTCTGAAACTGAAGCTTTCTTT. Translation gives CASSPDRSETEAFF.

This chain connects TRBV11-2 to TRBJ1-4; no clear D gene. This CDR3 has 13 residues. CDR1 SGHAT and CDR2 FQNNGV come from the germline V gene. The V and J ends lost 5 bases and 8 bases respectively, with 12 bases between them. CDR3 nucleotides: TGTGCCAGCAGCCCCCTTTGGGAGGAAAAACTGTTTTTT. Protein sequence: CASSPLWEEKLFF.

V and J are TRBV15 and TRBJ2-7; the match to TRBD1 covers 8 bases. The CDR3 has 14 residues. J gave up 5 bases and V 1 base, and 4 bases lay outside the gene matches. Germline CDR1 reads LNHNV; CDR2 reads YYDKDF (reference sequence). The CDR3 nucleotides read TGTGCCACCAGCAGAGGGGCAGGGGGCAACGAGCAGTACTTC. This encodes CATSRGAGGNEQYF.

In this sample, this clone turned up a few times. V and J are TRBV24-1 and TRBJ1-1; tentatively, D is TRBD1 (5 bases). The CDR3 spans 13 residues. Trimming stripped 4 bases from V and 3 bases from J, with 8 bases between. Per the germline V gene, CDR1 is KGHDR and CDR2 is SFDVKD. CDR3 in DNA: TGTGCCACCAGTGACCTAGGGGACACTGAAGCTTTCTTT. It encodes CATSDLGDTEAFF.

This clone appeared many times. The chain combines TRBV10-3 with TRBJ1-2; possibly TRBD1 for D (6 bases). From germline, CDR1 is ENHRY and CDR2 SYGVKD. The V end was cut by 6 bases, the J end by 4 bases, with 12 bases between. CDR3 length: 13 amino acids. The CDR3 spells CAISEQGRYGYTF. For the CDR3, the DNA is TGTGCCATCAGCGAACAGGGTCGCTATGGCTACACCTTC.

The V and J genes are TRBV5-4 and TRBJ2-7; a possible D gene is TRBD2 (6 bases). This CDR3 region has 11 residues. Between the trimmed V and J ends, which lost 4 bases and 6 bases, there was a span of 8 bases. The germline V gene encodes CDR1 SGHNT and CDR2 YYREEE (reference sequence). The CDR3 coding sequence is TGTGCCAGCAGCGGGGGGTTCGAGCAGTACTTC. It specifies CASSGGFEQYF.

This chain uses TRBV18 with TRBJ1-5; D is unclear. Germline assignment: CDR1 KGHSH and CDR2 LQKENI. The CDR3 has 13 residues. With 2 bases removed from V and 4 bases from J, the gap between germline ends came to 6 bases. CDR3 nucleotide sequence: TGTGCCAGCTCACCAGAGGTGAATCAGCCCCAGCATTTT. Its protein is CASSPEVNQPQHF.

The gene calls are TRBV28 and TRBJ2-7, with D possibly being TRBD1 (5 bases). The CDR3 covers 11 residues. In germline, CDR1 is MDHEN, CDR2 SYDVKM. V dropped 11 bases and J dropped 4 bases, with 12 bases sitting between them. CDR3 sequence: CAVDSAYEQYF. The CDR3 nucleotides are TGTGCCGTAGACAGTGCTTACGAGCAGTACTTC.

The rearrangement uses TRBV7-2 and TRBJ2-6; D may be TRBD1 (6 bases). V was clipped by 5 bases and J by 0 bases, with 17 bases between them. Germline V gene data show CDR1 as SGHTA and CDR2 as FQGNSA. The CDR3 length is 18 residues. The CDR3 DNA is TGTGCCAGCAGCGGCAAACAGGGCTATTACTCTGGGGCCAACGTCCTGACTTTC. Translation gives CASSGKQGYYSGANVLTF.

This clone was counted a few times. The gene calls are TRBV11-2 and TRBJ2-3, with 8 bases aligning to TRBD2. From germline, CDR1 is SGHAT and CDR2 FQNNGV. V lost 1 base and J lost 5; bases outside the gene matches: 5. There are 15 residues in the CDR3. CDR3 sequence: CASSLVRGGIDTQYF. As DNA, the CDR3 is TGTGCCAGCAGCTTAGTTCGGGGGGGGATAGATACGCAGTATTTT.

This chain connects TRBV2 to TRBJ2-7, with D possibly TRBD2 on 5 matching bases. The CDR3 covers 15 residues. The germline CDR1 and CDR2 sequences are SNHLY and FYNNEI. The V and J ends lost 7 bases and 0 bases respectively, with 16 bases between them. The CDR3 is CASKERTAGSYEQYF. The CDR3 DNA is TGTGCCAGCAAGGAGAGGACCGCGGGCTCCTACGAGCAGTACTTC.

The chain combines TRBV5-4 with TRBJ2-2; D unresolved. The length of the CDR3 is 13 residues. Germline V gives CDR1 SGHNT, CDR2 YYREEE (reference sequence). V gave up 5 bases and J gave up 4 bases, with 9 bases separating them. The CDR3 DNA is TGTGCCAGCAGGTACGAGCGCACCGGGGAGCTGTTTTTT. Protein product: CASRYERTGELFF.

V is TRBV5-1 and J is TRBJ1-3; 7 nucleotides line up with TRBD1. CDR1 and CDR2 (germline): SGHRS, YFSETQ. The CDR3 loop spans 14 amino acids. The J segment lost 6 bases and the V segment lost 4 bases, leaving 7 bases of the junction unmatched. CDR3 sequence (DNA): TGCGCCAGCAGCCTCCCTGGACAGGAAAACACCATATATTTT. This encodes CASSLPGQENTIYF.

The rearrangement uses TRBV7-9 and TRBJ2-5; 10 bases are a match to TRBD2. CDR1 SEHNR and CDR2 FQNEAQ come from the germline V gene (reference sequence). Trimming removed 7 bases from V and 5 bases from J; junction bases left unmatched: 13. This CDR3 comprises 16 residues. CDR3 region: CASTSSSGGAWETQYF. The CDR3 coding sequence is TGTGCCAGCACCTCCTCCAGCGGGGGGGCCTGGGAGACCCAGTACTTC.

The V gene is TRBV7-2, the J gene TRBJ1-1; D ambiguous. Trimming took off 5 bases at V and 0 bases at J, with 16 bases between the two ends. The germline CDR1 and CDR2 sequences are SGHTA and FQGNSA. The CDR3 contains 16 residues. CDR3 residues: CASSHFGVGLNTEAFF. CDR3 nucleotide sequence: TGTGCCAGCAGCCATTTCGGGGTAGGGCTGAACACTGAAGCTTTCTTT.

This clone has only a few counts. The chain employs TRBV6-2 or TRBV6-3 and TRBJ1-2; 7 bases map to TRBD1. CDR1 is MNHEY and CDR2 is SVGEGT in the germline V gene. Trimming removed 6 bases from V and 0 bases from J; junction bases left unmatched: 1. The CDR3 extends over 13 amino acids. The CDR3 DNA reads TGTGCCAGCAGCGGGACAGCTAACTATGGCTACACCTTC. Protein sequence: CASSGTANYGYTF.

This chain uses TRBV7-8 with TRBJ1-2, with D possibly matching TRBD1 (6 bases). This CDR3 region has 17 residues. V lost 0 bases and J 6 bases, leaving 20 bases between the germline ends. The V gene's germline CDR1 is SGHVS and CDR2 FQNEAQ. The CDR3 DNA is TGTGCCAGCAGCTTAGCGGGACCCCAGGGGCGATGGGATGGCTACACCTTC. It yields the protein CASSLAGPQGRWDGYTF.

This chain joins TRBV10-3 and TRBJ2-2, with 9 bases matching TRBD1. CDR3 size: 16 residues. J lost 5 bases, V lost 11 bases, and 15 bases had no gene match. Germline CDR1 and CDR2: ENHRY and SYGVKD. CDR3 region: CAVSSLGQGMTGELFF. CDR3 nucleotide sequence: TGTGCCGTCTCGAGCTTGGGACAGGGCATGACCGGGGAGCTGTTTTTT.

The genes are TRBV3-1 (or the pseudogene TRBV3-2) and TRBJ2-5; D is perhaps TRBD1 (6 bases). Trimming pared 0 bases from V and 5 bases from J, leaving 13 bases between. Germline CDR1 reads LGHDT; CDR2 reads YNNKEL (reference sequence). The CDR3 has 15 amino acids. The CDR3 is CASSQDLARGETQYF. CDR3 bases: TGTGCCAGCAGCCAAGATTTGGCCAGGGGTGAGACCCAGTACTTC.

This chain's CDR3 is CASSLMGGQETQYF. The CDR3 DNA follows: TGTGCCAGCAGCTTAATGGGGGGACAAGAGACCCAGTACTTC. The chain couples TRBV7-3 to TRBJ2-5; weak D call: TRBD2 (6 bases). The CDR3 contains 14 residues. Trimming took off 1 base at V and 2 bases at J, with 8 bases between the two ends. CDR1 is SGHTA and CDR2 is FQGTGA in the germline V gene.